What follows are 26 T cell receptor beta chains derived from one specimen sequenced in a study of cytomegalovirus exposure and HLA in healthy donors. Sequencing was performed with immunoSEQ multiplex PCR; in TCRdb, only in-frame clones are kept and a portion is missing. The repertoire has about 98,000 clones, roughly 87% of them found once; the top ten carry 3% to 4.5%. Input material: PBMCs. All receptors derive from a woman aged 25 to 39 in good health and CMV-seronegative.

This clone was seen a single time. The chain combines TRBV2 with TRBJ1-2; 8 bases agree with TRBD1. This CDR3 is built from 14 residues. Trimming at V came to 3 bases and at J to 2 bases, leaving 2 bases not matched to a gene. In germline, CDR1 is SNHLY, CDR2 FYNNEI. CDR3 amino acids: CASSEYRGNYGYTF. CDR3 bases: TGTGCCAGCAGTGAGTACAGGGGGAACTATGGCTACACCTTC.

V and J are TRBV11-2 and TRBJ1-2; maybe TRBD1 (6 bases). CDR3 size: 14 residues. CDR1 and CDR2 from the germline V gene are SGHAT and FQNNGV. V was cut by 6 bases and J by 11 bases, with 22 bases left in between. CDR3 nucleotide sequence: TGTGCCAGCAGTCTCAGCCGGGCAGGGGATTGGTACACCTTC. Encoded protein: CASSLSRAGDWYTF.

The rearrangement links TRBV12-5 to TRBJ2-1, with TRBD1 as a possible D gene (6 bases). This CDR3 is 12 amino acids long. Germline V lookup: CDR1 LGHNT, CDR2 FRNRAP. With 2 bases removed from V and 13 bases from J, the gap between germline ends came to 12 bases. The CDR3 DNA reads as TGTGCTAGTGGTTTGTCGAGGGACAACCAGTTCTTC. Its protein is CASGLSRDNQFF.

The CDR3 spells CASSLSTGRETQYF. The CDR3 region has the DNA TGCGCCAGCAGCTTGAGTACAGGTCGAGAGACCCAGTACTTC. This sequence joins TRBV5-1 and TRBJ2-5; TRBD1 might be the D (5 bases). This CDR3 spans 14 amino acids. The ends were cut back, 1 base at V and 4 bases at J, with 11 bases in the middle. Germline CDR1 and CDR2: SGHRS and YFSETQ.

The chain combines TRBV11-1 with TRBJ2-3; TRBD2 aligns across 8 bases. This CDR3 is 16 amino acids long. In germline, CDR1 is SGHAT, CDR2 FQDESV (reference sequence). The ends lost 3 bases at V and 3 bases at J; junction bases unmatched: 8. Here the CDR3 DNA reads TGTGCCAGCAGCTTGTTAGCGGGGTTAAATACAGATACGCAGTATTTT. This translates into CASSLLAGLNTDTQYF.

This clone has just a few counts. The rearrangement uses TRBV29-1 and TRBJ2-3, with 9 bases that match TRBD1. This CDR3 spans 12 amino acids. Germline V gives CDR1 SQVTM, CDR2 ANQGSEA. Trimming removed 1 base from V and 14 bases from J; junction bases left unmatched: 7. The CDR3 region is CSVEAPGQGRYF. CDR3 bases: TGCAGCGTTGAAGCGCCGGGACAGGGTCGGTATTTT.

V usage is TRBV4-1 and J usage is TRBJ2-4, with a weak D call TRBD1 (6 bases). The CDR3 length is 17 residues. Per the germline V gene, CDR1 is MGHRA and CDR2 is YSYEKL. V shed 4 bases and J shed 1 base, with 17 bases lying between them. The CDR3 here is CASSLPVQGIAKNIQYF. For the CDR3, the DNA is TGCGCCAGCAGCCTCCCCGTTCAGGGGATCGCCAAAAACATTCAGTACTTC.

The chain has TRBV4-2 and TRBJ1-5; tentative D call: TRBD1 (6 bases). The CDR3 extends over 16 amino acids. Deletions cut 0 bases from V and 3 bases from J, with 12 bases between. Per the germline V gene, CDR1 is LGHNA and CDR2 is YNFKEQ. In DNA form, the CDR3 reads TGTGCCAGCAGCCAAGATGTGGGGGCGGCCAATCAGCCCCAGCATTTT. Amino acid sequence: CASSQDVGAANQPQHF.

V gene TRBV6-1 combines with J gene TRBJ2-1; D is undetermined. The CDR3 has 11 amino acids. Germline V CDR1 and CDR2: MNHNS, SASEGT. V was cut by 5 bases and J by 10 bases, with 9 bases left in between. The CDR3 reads CASSPLIEQFF. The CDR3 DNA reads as TGTGCCAGCAGTCCCTTAATCGAGCAGTTCTTC.

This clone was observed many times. For the CDR3, the DNA is TGTGCCAGCAGCCCCGGGACAGGGGCGTTTTTAGGCACCGGGGAGCTGTTTTTT. This gives the protein CASSPGTGAFLGTGELFF. The chain recombines TRBV14 with TRBJ2-2; 10 bases match TRBD1. The CDR3 has 18 residues. Trimming at V came to 4 bases and at J to 4 bases, leaving 12 bases not matched to a gene. Germline-derived CDR1 and CDR2 are SGHDN and FVKESK.

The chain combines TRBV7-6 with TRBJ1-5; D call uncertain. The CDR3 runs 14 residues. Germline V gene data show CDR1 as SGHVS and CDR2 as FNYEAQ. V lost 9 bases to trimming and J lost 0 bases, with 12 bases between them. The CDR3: CARQGEDSNQPQHF. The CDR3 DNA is TGTGCCAGACAAGGAGAGGATAGCAATCAGCCCCAGCATTTT.

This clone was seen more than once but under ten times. CDR3 loop: CASSISGRGADEQFF. CDR3 bases: TGTGCCAGCAGCATCAGCGGGAGAGGCGCCGATGAGCAGTTCTTC. The V gene is TRBV9, the J gene TRBJ2-1; TRBD2 agrees at 8 bases. Looked up from germline, CDR1 is SGDLS and CDR2 is YYNGEE. V shed 4 bases and J 8 bases; nucleotides not matched to a gene: 11. CDR3 length: 15 amino acids.

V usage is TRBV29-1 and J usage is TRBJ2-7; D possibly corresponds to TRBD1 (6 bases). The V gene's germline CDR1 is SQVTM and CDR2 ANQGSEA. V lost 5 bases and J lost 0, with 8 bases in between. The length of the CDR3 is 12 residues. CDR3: CSVRDTSYEQYF. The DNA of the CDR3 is TGCAGCGTTCGGGACACCTCCTACGAGCAGTACTTC.

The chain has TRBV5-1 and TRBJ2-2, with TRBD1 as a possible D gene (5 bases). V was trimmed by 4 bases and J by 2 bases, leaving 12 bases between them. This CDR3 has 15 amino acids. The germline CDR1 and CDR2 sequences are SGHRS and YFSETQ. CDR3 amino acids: CASSLPQGNTGELFF. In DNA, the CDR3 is TGCGCCAGCAGCCTCCCCCAGGGTAACACCGGGGAGCTGTTTTTT.

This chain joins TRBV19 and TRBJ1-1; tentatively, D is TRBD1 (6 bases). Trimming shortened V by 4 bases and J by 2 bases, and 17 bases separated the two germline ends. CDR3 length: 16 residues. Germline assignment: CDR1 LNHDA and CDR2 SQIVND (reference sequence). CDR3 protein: CASSRGRGPSNTEAFF. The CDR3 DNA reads TGTGCCAGTAGTAGGGGCAGGGGCCCCTCTAACACTGAAGCTTTCTTT.

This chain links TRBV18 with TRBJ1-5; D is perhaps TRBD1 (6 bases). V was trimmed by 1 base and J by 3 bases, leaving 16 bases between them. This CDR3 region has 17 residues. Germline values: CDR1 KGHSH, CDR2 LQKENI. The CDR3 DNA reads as TGTGCCAGCTCACCACAGGGCGGTGGACAGTACAATCAGCCCCAGCATTTT. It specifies CASSPQGGGQYNQPQHF.

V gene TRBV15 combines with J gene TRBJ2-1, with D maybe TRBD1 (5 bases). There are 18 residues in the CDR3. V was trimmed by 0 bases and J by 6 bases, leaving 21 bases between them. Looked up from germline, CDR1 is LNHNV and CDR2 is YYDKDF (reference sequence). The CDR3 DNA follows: TGTGCCACCAGCAGAGAGCATTATAGTGGGGCTTACAGCAATGAGCAGTTCTTC. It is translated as CATSREHYSGAYSNEQFF.

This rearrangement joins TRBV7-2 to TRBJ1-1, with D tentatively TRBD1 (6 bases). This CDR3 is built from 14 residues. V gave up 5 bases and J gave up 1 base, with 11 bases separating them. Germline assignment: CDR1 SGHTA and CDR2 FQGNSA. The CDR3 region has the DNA TGTGCCAGCAGCACCCCACAGGGGAACACTGAAGCTTTCTTT. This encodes CASSTPQGNTEAFF.

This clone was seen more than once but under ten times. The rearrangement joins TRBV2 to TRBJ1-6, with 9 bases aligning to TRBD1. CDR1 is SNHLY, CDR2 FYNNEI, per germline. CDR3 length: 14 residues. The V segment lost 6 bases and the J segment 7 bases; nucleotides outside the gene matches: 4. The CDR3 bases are TGTGCCAGCAGCGAGACAGGGGGAAATTCACCCCTCCACTTT. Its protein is CASSETGGNSPLHF.

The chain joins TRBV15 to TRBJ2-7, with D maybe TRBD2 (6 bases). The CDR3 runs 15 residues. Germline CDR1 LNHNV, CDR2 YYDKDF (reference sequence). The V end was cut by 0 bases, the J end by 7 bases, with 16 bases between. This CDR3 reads CATSRDRDFYGEQYF. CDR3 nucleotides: TGTGCCACCAGCAGAGATCGGGACTTCTATGGTGAGCAGTACTTC.

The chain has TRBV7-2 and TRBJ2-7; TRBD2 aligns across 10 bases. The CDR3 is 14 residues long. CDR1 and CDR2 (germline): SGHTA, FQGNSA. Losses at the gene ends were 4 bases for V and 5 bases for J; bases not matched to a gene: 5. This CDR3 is CASSSGTSDHEQYF. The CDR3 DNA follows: TGTGCCAGCAGCTCCGGGACTAGCGACCACGAGCAGTACTTC. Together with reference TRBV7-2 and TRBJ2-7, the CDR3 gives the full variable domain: GAGVSQSPSNKVTEKGKDVELRCDPISGHTALYWYRQSLGQGLEFLIYFQGNSAPDKSGLPSDRFSAERTGGSVSTLTIQRTQQEDSAVYLCASSSGTSDHEQYFGPGTRLTVT.

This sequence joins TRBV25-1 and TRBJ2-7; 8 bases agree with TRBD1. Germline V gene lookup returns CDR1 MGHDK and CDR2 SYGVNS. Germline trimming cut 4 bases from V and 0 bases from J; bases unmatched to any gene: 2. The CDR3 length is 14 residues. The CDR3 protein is CASSGRGLSYEQYF. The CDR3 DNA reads TGTGCCAGCAGTGGCAGGGGGCTCTCCTACGAGCAGTACTTC.

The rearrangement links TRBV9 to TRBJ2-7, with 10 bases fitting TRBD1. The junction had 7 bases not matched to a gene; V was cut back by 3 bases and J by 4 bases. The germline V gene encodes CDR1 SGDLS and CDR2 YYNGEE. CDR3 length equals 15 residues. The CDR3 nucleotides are TGTGCCAGCAGCGCCCCGGGACAGGGGATATACGAGCAGTACTTC. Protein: CASSAPGQGIYEQYF.

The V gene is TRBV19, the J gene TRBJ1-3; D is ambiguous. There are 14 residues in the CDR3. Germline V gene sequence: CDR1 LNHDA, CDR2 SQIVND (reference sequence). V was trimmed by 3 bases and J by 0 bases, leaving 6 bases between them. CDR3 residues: CASSIAGSGNTIYF. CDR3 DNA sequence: TGTGCCAGTAGTATCGCCGGCTCTGGAAACACCATATATTTT.

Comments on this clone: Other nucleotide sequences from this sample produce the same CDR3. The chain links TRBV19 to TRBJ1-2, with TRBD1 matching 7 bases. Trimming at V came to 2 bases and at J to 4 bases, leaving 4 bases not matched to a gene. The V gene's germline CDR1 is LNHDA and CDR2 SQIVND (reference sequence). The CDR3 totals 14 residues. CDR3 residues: CASSISAGGYGYTF. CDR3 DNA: TGTGCCAGTAGTATATCGGCAGGGGGCTATGGCTACACCTTC. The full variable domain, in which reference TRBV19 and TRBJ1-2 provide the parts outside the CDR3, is DGGITQSPKYLFRKEGQNVTLSCEQNLNHDAMYWYRQDPGQGLRLIYYSQIVNDFQKGDIAEGYSVSREKKESFPLTVTSAQKNPTAFYLCASSISAGGYGYTFGSGTRLTVV.

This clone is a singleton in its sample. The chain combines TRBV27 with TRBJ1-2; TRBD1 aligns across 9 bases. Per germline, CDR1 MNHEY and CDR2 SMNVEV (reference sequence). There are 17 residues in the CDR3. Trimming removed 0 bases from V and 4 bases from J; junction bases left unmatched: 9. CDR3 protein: CASSLSSRGGQGYGYTF. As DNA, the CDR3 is TGTGCCAGCAGTTTATCGAGTAGGGGGGGACAGGGCTATGGCTACACCTTC.